These 25 T cell receptor beta chains share one sample of origin, sequenced in a study of cytomegalovirus exposure and HLA in healthy donors (dated by TCRdb to about 2017). Library creation used the immunoSEQ multiplex PCR assay. A mixture of 60 forward primers for TCR Vbeta segments and 13 reverse primers for TCR Jbeta segments was used in the multiplex PCR. TCRdb limited this immuneACCESS table to in-frame rearrangements with V and J called. A share of clones is missing; checked studies link under half to unresolved V genes, and the rest is unexplained. Present in this sample are under 250,000 clones, 81% of which were seen just once. The ten largest clones capture roughly 7.4% of the sample. The specimen was PBMCs. The source is a woman aged 60-75 years in good health and CMV-seropositive.

This clone was detected only once. The chain recombines TRBV10-3 with TRBJ2-7, with 7 bases lining up with TRBD2. Germline lookup yields CDR1 ENHRY and CDR2 SYGVKD. The CDR3 covers 15 residues. Trimming removed 2 bases from V and 4 bases from J; junction bases left unmatched: 8. CDR3: CAISEVAGARYEQYF. In DNA, the CDR3 is TGTGCCATCAGTGAGGTAGCGGGCGCGCGTTACGAGCAGTACTTC.

This chain links TRBV20-1 with TRBJ2-7; maybe TRBD1 (5 bases). The CDR3 runs 11 residues. The ends were cut back, 0 bases at V and 6 bases at J, with 6 bases in the middle. Germline V gene sequence: CDR1 DFQATT, CDR2 SNEGSKA (reference sequence). In DNA form, the CDR3 reads TGCAGTGCTAGAGAGGGGCTCGAGCAGTACTTC. Residues: CSAREGLEQYF.

This chain connects TRBV4-1 to TRBJ2-7; 7 bases agree with TRBD2. Germline CDR1 is MGHRA and CDR2 is YSYEKL. After removal of 1 base from V and 2 bases from J, the junction contained 5 bases not matched to a gene. The CDR3 extends over 15 amino acids. The CDR3 DNA reads TGCGCCAGCAGCCAAGTCCTAGCGGAACCCTACGAGCAGTACTTC. Protein: CASSQVLAEPYEQYF.

V and J are TRBV9 and TRBJ2-7; D gene unclear. The CDR3 has 13 amino acids. The V end was cut by 4 bases, the J end by 0 bases, with 8 bases between. Germline V gene sequence: CDR1 SGDLS, CDR2 YYNGEE. CDR3 coding DNA: TGTGCCAGCAGCAAGGAGACCTCCTACGAGCAGTACTTC. Translation gives CASSKETSYEQYF.

V is TRBV4-2 and J is TRBJ1-6; D remains unclear. Germline V lookup: CDR1 LGHNA, CDR2 YNFKEQ. Between the trimmed V and J ends, which lost 4 bases and 0 bases, there was a span of 13 bases. This CDR3 spans 17 amino acids. The CDR3 coding sequence is TGTGCCAGCAGCCTCGGTGGAGGGAGCTCCTATAATTCACCCCTCCACTTT. This sequence encodes CASSLGGGSSYNSPLHF.

The rearrangement uses TRBV18 and TRBJ2-1, with 12 bases fitting TRBD2. The germline CDR1 and CDR2 sequences are KGHSH and LQKENI. This CDR3 comprises 16 residues. J gave up 1 base and V 5 bases, and 3 bases lay outside the gene matches. CDR3: CASSATSGGSYNEQFF. For the CDR3, the DNA is TGTGCCAGCTCAGCGACTAGCGGGGGTTCCTACAATGAGCAGTTCTTC. Supplemented by reference TRBV18 and TRBJ2-1, the full variable domain reads NAGVMQNPRHLVRRRGQEARLRCSPMKGHSHVYWYRQLPEEGLKFMVYLQKENIIDESGMPKERFSAEFPKEGPSILRIQQVVRGDSAAYFCASSATSGGSYNEQFFGPGTRLTVL.

The chain joins TRBV7-6 to TRBJ1-1, with a weak D call TRBD1 (5 bases). The germline V gene encodes CDR1 SGHVS and CDR2 FNYEAQ. V was shortened by 5 bases and J by 7 bases, with 11 bases between the two germline ends. This CDR3 spans 12 amino acids. The CDR3 bases are TGTGCCAGCAGCCCAGGGTCGGTTGAAGCTTTCTTT. Its translation: CASSPGSVEAFF.

The chain recombines TRBV5-1 with TRBJ1-2, with D perhaps matching TRBD1 (5 bases). This CDR3 has 15 residues. Germline CDR1 and CDR2: SGHRS and YFSETQ. Trimming took off 0 bases at V and 4 bases at J, with 13 bases between the two ends. The CDR3: CASSLVPGSGYGYTF. In nucleotides, the CDR3 is TGCGCCAGCAGCTTGGTTCCAGGGTCGGGCTATGGCTACACCTTC.

The gene calls are TRBV5-6 and TRBJ2-7; TRBD2 agrees at 7 bases. V shed 4 bases, J shed 3 bases, and the junction held 7 bases outside the gene matches. This CDR3 region has 14 residues. The germline gives CDR1 SGHDT, CDR2 YYEEEE. The CDR3 spells CASSATSIYYEQYF. Here the CDR3 DNA reads TGTGCCAGCAGCGCGACTAGCATCTACTACGAGCAGTACTTC.

The chain employs TRBV2 and TRBJ2-3; D gene uncertain. Germline V CDR1 and CDR2: SNHLY, FYNNEI. This CDR3 spans 15 amino acids. The germline V and J ends were trimmed by 7 bases and 2 bases, with 16 bases remaining between them. CDR3 protein: CASNLNPWATDTQYF. In DNA form, the CDR3 reads TGTGCCAGCAACCTCAACCCGTGGGCCACAGATACGCAGTATTTT. The complete variable domain, with remaining parts taken from reference TRBV2 and TRBJ2-3, reads EPEVTQTPSHQVTQMGQEVILRCVPISNHLYFYWYRQILGQKVEFLVSFYNNEISEKSEIFDDQFSVERPDGSNFTLKIRSTKLEDSAMYFCASNLNPWATDTQYFGPGTRLTVL.

V usage is TRBV6-1 and J usage is TRBJ1-2; TRBD1 agrees at 7 bases. V gave up 4 bases and J gave up 1 base; unmatched junction bases: 12. The CDR3 is 17 residues long. The germline gives CDR1 MNHNS, CDR2 SASEGT. As DNA, the CDR3 is TGTGCCAGCAGTGGAAGGGTAGGGGGCAACTTTAACTATGGCTACACCTTC. This encodes CASSGRVGGNFNYGYTF.

The chain links TRBV15 to TRBJ1-1; weak D call: TRBD1 (5 bases). This CDR3 spans 15 amino acids. The ends were cut back, 0 bases at V and 0 bases at J, with 8 bases in the middle. In germline, CDR1 is LNHNV, CDR2 YYDKDF (reference sequence). CDR3: CATSREGDLNTEAFF. Written as DNA, the CDR3 is TGTGCCACCAGCAGAGAAGGGGACTTGAACACTGAAGCTTTCTTT.

This clone occurred once. V is TRBV18 and J is TRBJ1-2; D is perhaps TRBD1 (5 bases). V dropped 0 bases and J dropped 4 bases, with 15 bases sitting between them. The CDR3 sequence is 16 residues long. Per germline, CDR1 KGHSH and CDR2 LQKENI. The CDR3 is CASSPPVRGRGYGYTF. CDR3 nucleotide sequence: TGTGCCAGCTCACCACCGGTACGGGGGAGAGGCTATGGCTACACCTTC.

The V gene is TRBV5-8, the J gene TRBJ2-1, with D uncertain. The CDR3 extends over 14 amino acids. Germline loops: CDR1 SGHTS, CDR2 YDEGEE. V shed 0 bases and J shed 9 bases, with 13 bases lying between them. CDR3 sequence (DNA): TGTGCCAGCAGCTTGGACCACTTGGGCACTGAGCAGTTCTTC. Translating it yields CASSLDHLGTEQFF.

The rearrangement joins TRBV5-1 to TRBJ1-2; 9 bases line up with TRBD1. Germline CDR1 and CDR2: SGHRS and YFSETQ. The CDR3 is 15 amino acids. With V trimmed by 0 bases and J by 5 bases, 5 bases remained unmatched. CDR3 sequence (DNA): TGCGCCAGCAGCTTGGGACAGGGGGGCCTGTATGGCTACACCTTC. Protein product: CASSLGQGGLYGYTF.

The V call is TRBV18, the J call TRBJ2-1; 7 positions agree with TRBD1. J lost 7 bases, V lost 6 bases, and 9 bases had no gene match. Germline V gene data show CDR1 as KGHSH and CDR2 as LQKENI. The CDR3 contains 14 residues. The CDR3 loop reads CASSQNRGWNEQFF. CDR3 in DNA: TGTGCCAGCTCGCAAAACAGGGGTTGGAATGAGCAGTTCTTC. The complete variable domain, with remaining parts taken from reference TRBV18 and TRBJ2-1, reads NAGVMQNPRHLVRRRGQEARLRCSPMKGHSHVYWYRQLPEEGLKFMVYLQKENIIDESGMPKERFSAEFPKEGPSILRIQQVVRGDSAAYFCASSQNRGWNEQFFGPGTRLTVL.

The chain has TRBV19 and TRBJ1-1; weak D call: TRBD1 (5 bases). This CDR3 comprises 14 residues. The ends were cut back, 7 bases at V and 1 base at J, with 13 bases in the middle. From germline, CDR1 is LNHDA and CDR2 SQIVND (reference sequence). The CDR3 DNA follows: TGTGCCAGTACCAAATTGACAGCGAACACTGAAGCTTTCTTT. As protein: CASTKLTANTEAFF. The full variable domain, in which reference TRBV19 and TRBJ1-1 provide the parts outside the CDR3, is DGGITQSPKYLFRKEGQNVTLSCEQNLNHDAMYWYRQDPGQGLRLIYYSQIVNDFQKGDIAEGYSVSREKKESFPLTVTSAQKNPTAFYLCASTKLTANTEAFFGQGTRLTVV.

CDR3 in amino acids: CASSSQGANQPQHF. Written as DNA, the CDR3 is TGTGCCAGCAGCTCACAGGGGGCCAATCAGCCCCAGCATTTT. The V gene is TRBV5-4, the J gene TRBJ1-5; 9 bases agree with TRBD1. Trimming at V came to 3 bases and at J to 3 bases, leaving 1 base not matched to a gene. The CDR3 runs to 14 residues. Germline CDR1 and CDR2: SGHNT and YYREEE (reference sequence).

This clone was counted once. The chain carries TRBV19 and TRBJ1-1, with a possible D match to TRBD1 (6 bases). There are 13 residues in the CDR3. The V gene's germline CDR1 is LNHDA and CDR2 SQIVND (reference sequence). Trimming took off 5 bases at V and 5 bases at J, with 12 bases between the two ends. The CDR3 loop is CASSDNRDTEAFF. CDR3 sequence (DNA): TGTGCCAGTAGTGATAACAGGGATACTGAAGCTTTCTTT.

The V and J genes are TRBV11-2 and TRBJ2-1; no clear D gene. Per the germline V gene, CDR1 is SGHAT and CDR2 is FQNNGV. The CDR3 sequence is 13 residues long. The ends were cut back, 1 base at V and 6 bases at J, with 7 bases in the middle. CDR3 sequence: CASSLGRSNEQFF. As DNA, the CDR3 is TGTGCCAGCAGCTTAGGCCGGAGCAATGAGCAGTTCTTC.

The chain has TRBV9 and TRBJ2-1, with 10 bases identical to TRBD2. V was pared by 7 bases and J by 6 bases, with 25 bases of the junction left unmatched. Germline V gives CDR1 SGDLS, CDR2 YYNGEE. CDR3 length: 20 residues. CDR3 protein: CASLERGSLAGRVYGNEQFF. The CDR3 bases are TGTGCCAGCTTGGAGAGGGGGTCACTAGCGGGGAGAGTCTATGGCAATGAGCAGTTCTTC.

The rearrangement links TRBV2 to TRBJ2-5; 8 bases map to TRBD1. Looked up from germline, CDR1 is SNHLY and CDR2 is FYNNEI. Losses at the gene ends were 7 bases for V and 4 bases for J; bases not matched to a gene: 5. This CDR3 has 13 amino acids. CDR3 region: CASNKDRVETQYF. The CDR3 DNA is TGTGCCAGCAATAAGGACAGGGTAGAGACCCAGTACTTC.

The chain links TRBV7-3 to TRBJ2-2; 8 nucleotides line up with TRBD1. V lost 5 bases, J lost 5 bases, and 4 bases stayed unmatched. This CDR3 region has 14 residues. CDR1 is SGHTA, CDR2 FQGTGA, per germline. The DNA for the CDR3 is TGTGCCAGCAGCGTCCGACAGGGGACCGGGGAGCTGTTTTTT. Translated, it gives CASSVRQGTGELFF.

V and J are TRBV5-4 and TRBJ1-1; 7 positions agree with TRBD1. The V segment lost 4 bases and the J segment 1 base; nucleotides outside the gene matches: 4. The germline gives CDR1 SGHNT, CDR2 YYREEE (reference sequence). This CDR3 is 14 amino acids long. As DNA, the CDR3 is TGTGCCAGCAGCAGGGGACAGTCGAACACTGAAGCTTTCTTT. Its translation is CASSRGQSNTEAFF.

The J gene is TRBJ1-1, the V gene TRBV5-1; perhaps TRBD1 as D (6 bases). CDR3 length: 15 amino acids. Trimming took 1 base from V and 6 from J, leaving 16 bases between them. CDR1 and CDR2 from the germline V gene are SGHRS and YFSETQ. The CDR3 region has the DNA TGCGCCAGCAGCTTGTCGGAAACAGGGTGGCCTGAAGCTTTCTTT. Protein product: CASSLSETGWPEAFF.